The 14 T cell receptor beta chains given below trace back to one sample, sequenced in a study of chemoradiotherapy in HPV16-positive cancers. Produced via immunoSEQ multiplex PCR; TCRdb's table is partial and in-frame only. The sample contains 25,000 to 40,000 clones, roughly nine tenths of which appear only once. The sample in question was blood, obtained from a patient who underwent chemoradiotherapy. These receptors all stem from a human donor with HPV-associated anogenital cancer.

CDR3 protein: CASSVMDGDYEQYF. The CDR3 DNA follows: TGTGCCAGCAGTGTAATGGACGGAGACTACGAGCAGTACTTC. The V call is TRBV6-5, the J call TRBJ2-7; the D is unclear. The germline CDR1 and CDR2 sequences are MNHEY and SVGAGI. The V end lost 5 bases, the J end lost 3 bases, and 14 bases lay between the germline ends. The CDR3 has 14 residues.

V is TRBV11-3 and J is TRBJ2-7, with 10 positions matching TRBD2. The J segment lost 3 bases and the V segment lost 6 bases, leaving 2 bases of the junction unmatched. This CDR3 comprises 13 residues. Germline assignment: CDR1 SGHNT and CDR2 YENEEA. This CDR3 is CASSVAGGYEQYF. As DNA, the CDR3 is TGTGCCAGCAGTGTAGCGGGGGGCTACGAGCAGTACTTC. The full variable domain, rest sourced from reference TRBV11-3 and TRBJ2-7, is EAGVVQSPRYKIIEKKQPVAFWCNPISGHNTLYWYLQNLGQGPELLIRYENEEAVDDSQLPKDRFSAERLKGVDSTLKIQPAELGDSAVYLCASSVAGGYEQYFGPGTRLTVT.

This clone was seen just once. In DNA, the CDR3 is TGTGCCAGCAGTTACGCGGGGACGGGTGATGCGGGCTACACCTTC. Residues: CASSYAGTGDAGYTF. The rearrangement links TRBV6-5 to TRBJ1-2; possibly TRBD1 for D (5 bases). Germline CDR1 is MNHEY and CDR2 is SVGAGI. The CDR3 totals 15 residues. Deletions cut 2 bases from V and 8 bases from J, with 18 bases between.

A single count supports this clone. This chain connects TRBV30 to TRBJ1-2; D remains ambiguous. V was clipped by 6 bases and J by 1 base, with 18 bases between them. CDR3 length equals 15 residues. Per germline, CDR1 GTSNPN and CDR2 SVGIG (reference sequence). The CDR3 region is CACNEGGNFNYGYTF. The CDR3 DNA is TGTGCCTGCAACGAGGGTGGTAATTTTAACTATGGCTACACCTTC.

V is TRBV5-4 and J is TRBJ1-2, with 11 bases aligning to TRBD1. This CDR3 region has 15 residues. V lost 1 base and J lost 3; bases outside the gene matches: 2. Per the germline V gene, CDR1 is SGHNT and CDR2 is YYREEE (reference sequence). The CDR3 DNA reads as TGTGCCAGCAGCTTGTGGGACAGGGGGGACTATGGCTACACCTTC. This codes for CASSLWDRGDYGYTF. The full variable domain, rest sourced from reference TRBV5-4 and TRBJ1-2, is ETGVTQSPTHLIKTRGQQVTLRCSSQSGHNTVSWYQQALGQGPQFIFQYYREEENGRGNFPPRFSGLQFPNYSSELNVNALELDDSALYLCASSLWDRGDYGYTFGSGTRLTVV.

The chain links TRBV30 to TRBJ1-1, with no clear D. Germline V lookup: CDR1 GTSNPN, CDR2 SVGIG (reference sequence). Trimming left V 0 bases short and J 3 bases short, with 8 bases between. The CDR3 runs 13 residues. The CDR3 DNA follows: TGTGCCTGGAGTGTAAACCGGGACACTGAAGCTTTCTTT. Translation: CAWSVNRDTEAFF.

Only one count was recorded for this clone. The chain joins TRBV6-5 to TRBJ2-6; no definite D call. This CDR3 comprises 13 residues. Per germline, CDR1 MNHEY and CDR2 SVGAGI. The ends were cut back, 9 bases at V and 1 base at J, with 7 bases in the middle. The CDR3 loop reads CASGRSGANVLTF. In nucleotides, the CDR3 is TGTGCCAGTGGTAGGTCTGGGGCCAACGTCCTGACTTTC.

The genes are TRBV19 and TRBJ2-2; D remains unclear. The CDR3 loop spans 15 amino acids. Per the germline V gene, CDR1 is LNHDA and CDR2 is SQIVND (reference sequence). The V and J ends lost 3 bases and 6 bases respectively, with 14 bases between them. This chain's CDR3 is CASSILRSNAGELFF. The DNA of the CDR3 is TGTGCCAGTAGTATTTTAAGGTCCAATGCCGGGGAGCTGTTTTTT.

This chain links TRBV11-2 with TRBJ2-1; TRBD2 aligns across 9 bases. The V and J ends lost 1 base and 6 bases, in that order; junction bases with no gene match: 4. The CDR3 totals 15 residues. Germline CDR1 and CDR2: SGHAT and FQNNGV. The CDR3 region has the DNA TGTGCCAGCAGCTTAGGGGGACTAGCTGTCAATGAGCAGTTCTTC. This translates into CASSLGGLAVNEQFF.

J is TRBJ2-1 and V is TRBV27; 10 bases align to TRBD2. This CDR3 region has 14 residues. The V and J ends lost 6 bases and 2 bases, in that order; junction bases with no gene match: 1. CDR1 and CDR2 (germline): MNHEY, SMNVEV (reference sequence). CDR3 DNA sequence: TGTGCCAGCAGAGCGGGGGGGACCTACAATGAGCAGTTCTTC. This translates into CASRAGGTYNEQFF.

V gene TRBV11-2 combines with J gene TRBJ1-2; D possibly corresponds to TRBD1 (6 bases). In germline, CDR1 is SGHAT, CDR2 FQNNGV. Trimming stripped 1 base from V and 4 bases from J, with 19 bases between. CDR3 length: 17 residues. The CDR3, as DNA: TGTGCCAGCAGCTTAGGTGTCGGGGGCATGTCTGCCTATGGCTACACCTTC. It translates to CASSLGVGGMSAYGYTF.

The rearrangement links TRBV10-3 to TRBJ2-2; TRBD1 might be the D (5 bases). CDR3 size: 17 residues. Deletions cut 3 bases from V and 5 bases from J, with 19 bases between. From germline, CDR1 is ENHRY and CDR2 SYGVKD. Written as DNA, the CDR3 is TGTGCCATCAGTGAATCCCAGTCGACCGCAGGGACCGGGGAGCTGTTTTTT. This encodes CAISESQSTAGTGELFF.

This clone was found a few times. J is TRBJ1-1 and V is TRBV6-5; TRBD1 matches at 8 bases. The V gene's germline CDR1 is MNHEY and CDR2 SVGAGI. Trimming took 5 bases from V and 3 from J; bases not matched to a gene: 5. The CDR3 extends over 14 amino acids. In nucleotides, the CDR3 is TGTGCCAGCAGTGGACAGGGAGGGTACACTGAAGCTTTCTTT. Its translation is CASSGQGGYTEAFF.

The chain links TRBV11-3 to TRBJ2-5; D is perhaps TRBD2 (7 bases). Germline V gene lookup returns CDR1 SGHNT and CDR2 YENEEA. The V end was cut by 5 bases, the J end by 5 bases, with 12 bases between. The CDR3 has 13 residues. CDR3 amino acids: CASSLGGAETQYF. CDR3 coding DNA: TGTGCCAGCAGCCTGGGGGGGGCTGAGACCCAGTACTTC.